A selection of T cell receptor beta chains follows, all from one sample in a study of T cells after yellow fever vaccination. A single record per CDR3 protein comes from TCRdb applying MiXCR to the 5' RACE reads. The sample carries around 600,000 distinct CDR3 sequences, more than 9% recorded once. Sequenced material: PBMCs, taken on the day of the yellow fever booster vaccination. These receptor sequences come from a man younger than 40 who received the YFV17D yellow fever vaccine. CDR3s include the opening cysteine and the closing phenylalanine or tryptophan. The order of the fields is V gene, J gene, clone size, D gene, CDR3 length, CDR3 protein, CDR3 DNA. A D gene is named only where the DNA matches it firmly. Only some rows state a clone size, as once, few, many or a class for expanded clones.

v_call: TRBV29-1
j_call: TRBJ1-2
clone_size: few
d_call: TRBD1
cdr3_length: 13
cdr3_aa: CSVDGQGIYGYTF
cdr3_nt: TGCAGCGTGGACGGACAGGGAATCTATGGCTACACCTTC

v_call: TRBV7-2
j_call: TRBJ2-7
clone_size: few
d_call: TRBD2
cdr3_length: 17
cdr3_aa: CASSFRVGGGFSYEQYF
cdr3_nt: TGTGCCAGCAGCTTCCGAGTGGGCGGGGGTTTCTCCTACGAGCAGTACTTC

v_call: TRBV7-2
j_call: TRBJ2-7
clone_size: many
d_call: TRBD2
cdr3_length: 15
cdr3_aa: CASSFDGRSSYEQYF
cdr3_nt: TGTGCCAGCAGCTTTGACGGGAGGAGCTCCTACGAGCAGTACTTC

v_call: TRBV12-3/TRBV12-4
j_call: TRBJ2-7
clone_size: few
d_call: .
cdr3_length: 16
cdr3_aa: CASSLAWGTSTYEQYF
cdr3_nt: TGTGCCAGCAGTTTAGCATGGGGGACCAGCACCTACGAGCAGTACTTC

v_call: TRBV6-1
j_call: TRBJ2-5
clone_size: few
d_call: TRBD1
cdr3_length: 19
cdr3_aa: CASKGFNARGGRLEETQYF
cdr3_nt: TGTGCCAGCAAGGGCTTCAATGCTAGAGGGGGCCGTTTGGAAGAGACCCAGTACTTC

v_call: TRBV15
j_call: TRBJ2-1
clone_size: many
d_call: .
cdr3_length: 15
cdr3_aa: CATSRDSQTVYEQFF
cdr3_nt: TGTGCCACCAGCAGAGATTCCCAGACAGTTTATGAGCAGTTCTTC

v_call: TRBV14
j_call: TRBJ2-7
clone_size: .
d_call: TRBD1
cdr3_length: 15
cdr3_aa: CASSPPGQGIYEQYF
cdr3_nt: TGTGCCAGCAGTCCACCTGGACAGGGAATCTACGAGCAGTACTTC

v_call: TRBV7-9
j_call: TRBJ2-5
clone_size: .
d_call: .
cdr3_length: 12
cdr3_aa: CASGIPGGTQYF
cdr3_nt: TGTGCCAGCGGAATTCCTGGCGGGACCCAGTACTTC

v_call: TRBV10-3
j_call: TRBJ2-2
clone_size: .
d_call: .
cdr3_length: 14
cdr3_aa: CAARGGREPGELFF
cdr3_nt: TGTGCCGCAAGGGGCGGGCGGGAACCCGGGGAGCTGTTTTTT

v_call: TRBV6-1
j_call: TRBJ2-1
clone_size: .
d_call: .
cdr3_length: 14
cdr3_aa: CASSEAGGEGEQFF
cdr3_nt: TGTGCCAGCAGTGAAGCAGGAGGGGAAGGTGAGCAGTTCTTC

v_call: TRBV24-1
j_call: TRBJ2-2
clone_size: .
d_call: TRBD2
cdr3_length: 15
cdr3_aa: CATSGTSGSTGELFF
cdr3_nt: TGTGCCACCAGTGGTACTAGCGGGAGCACCGGGGAGCTGTTTTTT

v_call: TRBV7-2
j_call: TRBJ2-6
clone_size: many
d_call: TRBD2
cdr3_length: 15
cdr3_aa: CASSPGGAGANVLTF
cdr3_nt: TGTGCCAGCAGCCCCGGGGGGGCTGGGGCCAACGTCCTGACTTTC

v_call: TRBV7-9
j_call: TRBJ2-5
clone_size: .
d_call: .
cdr3_length: 13
cdr3_aa: CASSARRLETQYF
cdr3_nt: TGTGCCAGCAGCGCTAGACGTTTAGAGACCCAGTACTTC

v_call: TRBV20-1
j_call: TRBJ2-5
clone_size: .
d_call: TRBD2
cdr3_length: 16
cdr3_aa: CSAWGLAGKTQETQYF
cdr3_nt: TGCAGTGCGTGGGGGCTAGCGGGTAAAACCCAAGAGACCCAGTACTTC

v_call: TRBV20-1
j_call: TRBJ2-2
clone_size: few
d_call: TRBD2
cdr3_length: 15
cdr3_aa: CSARAGGPGTGELFF
cdr3_nt: TGCAGTGCTAGAGCGGGAGGGCCCGGCACCGGGGAGCTGTTTTTT

v_call: TRBV25-1
j_call: TRBJ2-1
clone_size: few
d_call: TRBD2
cdr3_length: 14
cdr3_aa: CASSKPGGGDEQFF
cdr3_nt: TGTGCCAGCAGTAAGCCGGGGGGGGGCGATGAGCAGTTCTTC

v_call: TRBV5-6
j_call: TRBJ1-2
clone_size: many
d_call: .
cdr3_length: 13
cdr3_aa: CASSDGNIYGYTF
cdr3_nt: TGTGCCAGCAGCGACGGGAATATCTATGGCTACACCTTC

v_call: TRBV20-1
j_call: TRBJ2-7
clone_size: .
d_call: TRBD1
cdr3_length: 14
cdr3_aa: CSAKPSTGPYEQYF
cdr3_nt: TGCAGTGCTAAACCGTCGACAGGGCCTTACGAGCAGTACTTC

v_call: TRBV29-1
j_call: TRBJ1-1
clone_size: .
d_call: TRBD1
cdr3_length: 12
cdr3_aa: CSVGQGNTEAFF
cdr3_nt: TGCAGCGTTGGACAGGGGAACACTGAAGCTTTCTTT

v_call: TRBV20-1
j_call: TRBJ1-2
clone_size: .
d_call: .
cdr3_length: 13
cdr3_aa: CSARQGGWDGYTF
cdr3_nt: TGCAGTGCTAGACAGGGAGGGTGGGATGGCTACACCTTC

v_call: TRBV7-8
j_call: TRBJ2-7
clone_size: .
d_call: .
cdr3_length: 16
cdr3_aa: CASSQDWGLIPYEQYF
cdr3_nt: TGTGCCAGCAGCCAGGACTGGGGACTCATTCCCTACGAGCAGTACTTC

v_call: TRBV12-3/TRBV12-4
j_call: TRBJ2-1
clone_size: few
d_call: TRBD2
cdr3_length: 14
cdr3_aa: CASSLGLEIHEQFF
cdr3_nt: TGTGCCAGCAGTCTGGGACTAGAAATCCATGAGCAGTTCTTC

v_call: TRBV9
j_call: TRBJ2-1
clone_size: .
d_call: TRBD2
cdr3_length: 18
cdr3_aa: CASSPRGGGLAGGIGQFF
cdr3_nt: TGTGCCAGCAGCCCCAGGGGTGGAGGACTAGCGGGGGGGATCGGGCAGTTCTTC

v_call: TRBV20-1
j_call: TRBJ1-2
clone_size: many
d_call: .
cdr3_length: 12
cdr3_aa: CSATDDNYGYTF
cdr3_nt: TGCAGTGCTACGGACGATAACTATGGCTACACCTTC

v_call: TRBV20-1
j_call: TRBJ2-3
clone_size: once
d_call: TRBD1
cdr3_length: 14
cdr3_aa: CSAPDRVRADTQYF
cdr3_nt: TGCAGTGCCCCGGACAGGGTTCGCGCAGATACGCAGTATTTT

v_call: TRBV6-2/TRBV6-3
j_call: TRBJ2-7
clone_size: .
d_call: TRBD2
cdr3_length: 16
cdr3_aa: CASRPGLAGEPYEQYF
cdr3_nt: TGTGCCAGCAGACCGGGACTAGCGGGGGAACCCTACGAGCAGTACTTC

v_call: TRBV7-3
j_call: TRBJ2-2
clone_size: few
d_call: .
cdr3_length: 15
cdr3_aa: CASSLRPNPTGELFF
cdr3_nt: TGTGCCAGCAGCTTACGGCCTAACCCCACCGGGGAGCTGTTTTTT

v_call: TRBV29-1
j_call: TRBJ2-3
clone_size: .
d_call: .
cdr3_length: 18
cdr3_aa: CSGRGGGRNTKAQHTQYF
cdr3_nt: TGCAGCGGACGGGGAGGGGGAAGGAACACGAAGGCTCAGCATACGCAGTATTTT

v_call: TRBV5-8
j_call: TRBJ2-1
clone_size: few
d_call: TRBD2
cdr3_length: 17
cdr3_aa: CASSFGLAVDSYNEQFF
cdr3_nt: TGTGCCAGCAGCTTCGGACTAGCGGTCGACTCCTACAATGAGCAGTTCTTC

v_call: TRBV7-9
j_call: TRBJ1-1
clone_size: .
d_call: TRBD1
cdr3_length: 14
cdr3_aa: CASSADRAVSEAFF
cdr3_nt: TGTGCCAGCAGCGCGGACAGGGCTGTCTCTGAAGCTTTCTTT

v_call: TRBV6-2/TRBV6-3
j_call: TRBJ2-3
clone_size: .
d_call: .
cdr3_length: 15
cdr3_aa: CASSYSSKNTDTQYF
cdr3_nt: TGTGCCAGCAGTTATTCCAGCAAAAACACAGATACGCAGTATTTT

v_call: TRBV12-3/TRBV12-4
j_call: TRBJ2-3
clone_size: few
d_call: TRBD2
cdr3_length: 14
cdr3_aa: CASRPSGATDTQYF
cdr3_nt: TGTGCCAGCAGACCTAGCGGGGCCACAGATACGCAGTATTTT

v_call: TRBV20-1
j_call: TRBJ2-7
clone_size: few
d_call: .
cdr3_length: 12
cdr3_aa: CSAPRRDYEQYF
cdr3_nt: TGCAGTGCCCCCCGACGGGATTACGAGCAGTACTTC

v_call: TRBV12-3/TRBV12-4
j_call: TRBJ2-7
clone_size: few
d_call: .
cdr3_length: 13
cdr3_aa: CASSPLDSSEQYF
cdr3_nt: TGTGCCAGCAGCCCACTAGACTCCTCCGAGCAGTACTTC

v_call: TRBV7-2
j_call: TRBJ1-1
clone_size: .
d_call: .
cdr3_length: 13
cdr3_aa: CASSFTYRDEAFF
cdr3_nt: TGTGCCAGCAGCTTCACCTACAGGGATGAAGCTTTCTTT

v_call: TRBV3-1
j_call: TRBJ2-7
clone_size: .
d_call: TRBD1
cdr3_length: 16
cdr3_aa: CASSQDLGTGTYEQYF
cdr3_nt: TGTGCCAGCAGCCAAGATCTCGGGACAGGGACCTACGAGCAGTACTTC

v_call: TRBV6-5
j_call: TRBJ2-3
clone_size: .
d_call: .
cdr3_length: 15
cdr3_aa: CASSYHGVGGDTQYF
cdr3_nt: TGTGCCAGCAGTTACCACGGGGTCGGGGGAGATACGCAGTATTTT

v_call: TRBV7-6
j_call: TRBJ2-3
clone_size: .
d_call: TRBD1
cdr3_length: 15
cdr3_aa: CASSPTGAGGVTQYF
cdr3_nt: TGTGCCAGCAGCCCGACAGGGGCTGGGGGAGTTACGCAGTATTTT

v_call: TRBV27
j_call: TRBJ2-3
clone_size: .
d_call: .
cdr3_length: 15
cdr3_aa: CASSPARTRTDTQYF
cdr3_nt: TGTGCCAGCAGCCCGGCCCGGACTCGCACAGATACGCAGTATTTT

v_call: TRBV27
j_call: TRBJ2-1
clone_size: few
d_call: TRBD2
cdr3_length: 17
cdr3_aa: CASRGRSGRARYNEQFF
cdr3_nt: TGTGCCAGCAGGGGACGGAGCGGGAGGGCGCGGTACAATGAGCAGTTCTTC

v_call: TRBV5-1
j_call: TRBJ2-3
clone_size: few
d_call: .
cdr3_length: 18
cdr3_aa: CASSLAGISGQSTDTQYF
cdr3_nt: TGCGCCAGCAGCTTGGCCGGGATTAGCGGACAAAGCACAGATACGCAGTATTTT

v_call: TRBV6-1
j_call: TRBJ2-1
clone_size: few
d_call: TRBD2
cdr3_length: 15
cdr3_aa: CASTITGGAYNEQFF
cdr3_nt: TGTGCCAGCACGATAACGGGAGGGGCCTACAATGAGCAGTTCTTC

v_call: TRBV20-1
j_call: TRBJ2-7
clone_size: many
d_call: .
cdr3_length: 11
cdr3_aa: CSARDYREQYF
cdr3_nt: TGCAGTGCTAGAGATTACCGAGAGCAGTACTTC